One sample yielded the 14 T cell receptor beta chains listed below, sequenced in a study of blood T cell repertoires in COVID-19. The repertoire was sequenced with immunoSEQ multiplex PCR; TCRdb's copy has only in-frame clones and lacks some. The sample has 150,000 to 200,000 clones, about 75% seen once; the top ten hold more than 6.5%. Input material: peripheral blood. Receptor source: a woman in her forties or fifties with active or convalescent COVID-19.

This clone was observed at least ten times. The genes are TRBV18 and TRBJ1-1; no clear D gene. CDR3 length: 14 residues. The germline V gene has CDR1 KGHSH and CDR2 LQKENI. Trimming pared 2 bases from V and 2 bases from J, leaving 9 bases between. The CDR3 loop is CASSPVSRNTEAFF. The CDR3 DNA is TGTGCCAGCTCACCAGTCAGTCGAAACACTGAAGCTTTCTTT.

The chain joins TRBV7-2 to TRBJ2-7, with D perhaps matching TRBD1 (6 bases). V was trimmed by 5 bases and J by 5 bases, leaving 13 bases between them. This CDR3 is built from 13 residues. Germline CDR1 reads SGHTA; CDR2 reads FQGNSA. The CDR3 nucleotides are TGTGCCAGCAGCCCAGTATCAGGGGACGAGCAGTACTTC. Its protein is CASSPVSGDEQYF.

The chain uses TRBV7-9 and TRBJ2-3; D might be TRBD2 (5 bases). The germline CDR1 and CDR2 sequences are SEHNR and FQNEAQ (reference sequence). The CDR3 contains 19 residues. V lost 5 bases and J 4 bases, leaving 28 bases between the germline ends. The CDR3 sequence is CASSRSGEKQRDLPDTQYF. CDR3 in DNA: TGTGCCAGCAGCCGTTCCGGGGAGAAGCAGCGAGACCTGCCAGATACGCAGTATTTT.

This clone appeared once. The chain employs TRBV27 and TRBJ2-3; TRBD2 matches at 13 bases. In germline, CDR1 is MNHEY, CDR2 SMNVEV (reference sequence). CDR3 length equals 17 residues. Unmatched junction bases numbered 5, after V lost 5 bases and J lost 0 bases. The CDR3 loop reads CASSLRTSGSSTDTQYF. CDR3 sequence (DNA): TGTGCCAGCAGTCTCAGGACTAGCGGGAGTAGCACAGATACGCAGTATTTT.

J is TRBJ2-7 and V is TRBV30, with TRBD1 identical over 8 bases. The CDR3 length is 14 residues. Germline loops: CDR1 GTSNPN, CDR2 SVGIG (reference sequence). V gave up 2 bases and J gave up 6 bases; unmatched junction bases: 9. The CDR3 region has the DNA TGTGCCTGGAGTTCAGGGGGCGGTAGCCGCGAGCAGTACTTC. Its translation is CAWSSGGGSREQYF.

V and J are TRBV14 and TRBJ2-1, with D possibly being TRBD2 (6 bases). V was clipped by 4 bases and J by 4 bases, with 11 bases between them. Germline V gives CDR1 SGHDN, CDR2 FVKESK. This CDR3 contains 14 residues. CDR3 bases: TGTGCCAGCAGCCGGATGGAGGGATACAATGAGCAGTTCTTC. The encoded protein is CASSRMEGYNEQFF.

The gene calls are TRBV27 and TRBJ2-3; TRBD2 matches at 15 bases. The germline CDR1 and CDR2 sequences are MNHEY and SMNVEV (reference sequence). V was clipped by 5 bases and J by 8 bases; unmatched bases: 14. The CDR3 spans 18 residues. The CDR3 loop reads CASSQSPGLAGGQATQYF. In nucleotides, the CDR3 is TGTGCCAGCAGTCAGTCCCCGGGACTAGCGGGAGGTCAAGCTACGCAGTATTTT.

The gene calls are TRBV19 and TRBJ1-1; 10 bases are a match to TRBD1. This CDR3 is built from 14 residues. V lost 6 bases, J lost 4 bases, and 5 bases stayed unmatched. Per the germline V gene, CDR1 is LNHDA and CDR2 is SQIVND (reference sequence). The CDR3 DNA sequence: TGTGCCAGTAGCCCTCGGACAGGGGGCACTGAAGCTTTCTTT. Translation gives CASSPRTGGTEAFF.

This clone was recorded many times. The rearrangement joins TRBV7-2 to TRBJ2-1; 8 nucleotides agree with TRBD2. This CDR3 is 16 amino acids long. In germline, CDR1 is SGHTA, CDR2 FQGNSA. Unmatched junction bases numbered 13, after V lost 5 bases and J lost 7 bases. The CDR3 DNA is TGTGCCAGCAGCACCGACGGGGGGGCAGGATGGAATGAGCAGTTCTTC. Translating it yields CASSTDGGAGWNEQFF.

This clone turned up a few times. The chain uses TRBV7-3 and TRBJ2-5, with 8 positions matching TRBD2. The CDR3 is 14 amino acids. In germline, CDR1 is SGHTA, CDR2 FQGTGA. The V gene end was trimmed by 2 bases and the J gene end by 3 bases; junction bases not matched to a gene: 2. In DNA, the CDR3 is TGTGCCAGCAGCTTATGGGGACTAGAAGAGACCCAGTACTTC. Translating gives CASSLWGLEETQYF.

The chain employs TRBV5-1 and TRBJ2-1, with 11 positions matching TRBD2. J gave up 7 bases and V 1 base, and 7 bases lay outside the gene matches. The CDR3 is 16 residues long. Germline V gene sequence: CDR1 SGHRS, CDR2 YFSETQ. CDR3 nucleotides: TGCGCCAGCAGCTTGTTAGCGGGAGGGCCTGAAAATGAGCAGTTCTTC. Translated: CASSLLAGGPENEQFF.

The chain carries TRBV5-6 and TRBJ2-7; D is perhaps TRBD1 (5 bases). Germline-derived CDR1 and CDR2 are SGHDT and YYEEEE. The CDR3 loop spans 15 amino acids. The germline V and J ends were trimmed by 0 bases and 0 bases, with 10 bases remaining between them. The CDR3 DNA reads TGTGCCAGCAGCTTGGGGACAATAAGCTCCTACGAGCAGTACTTC. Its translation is CASSLGTISSYEQYF.

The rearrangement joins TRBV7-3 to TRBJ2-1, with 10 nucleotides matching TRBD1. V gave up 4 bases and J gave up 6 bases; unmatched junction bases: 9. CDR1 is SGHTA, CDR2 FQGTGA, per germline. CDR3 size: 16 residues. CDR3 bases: TGTGCCAGCAGCTCGACAGGGGGCAGTCGGGGCAATGAGCAGTTCTTC. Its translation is CASSSTGGSRGNEQFF. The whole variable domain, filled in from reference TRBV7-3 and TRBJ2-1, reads GAGVSQTPSNKVTEKGKYVELRCDPISGHTALYWYRQSLGQGPEFLIYFQGTGAADDSGLPNDRFFAVRPEGSVSTLKIQRTERGDSAVYLCASSSTGGSRGNEQFFGPGTRLTVL.

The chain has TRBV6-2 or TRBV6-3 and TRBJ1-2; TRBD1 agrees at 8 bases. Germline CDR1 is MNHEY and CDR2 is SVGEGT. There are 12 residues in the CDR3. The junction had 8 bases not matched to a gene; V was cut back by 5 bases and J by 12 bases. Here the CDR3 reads CASSGQGRGHTF. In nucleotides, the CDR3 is TGTGCCAGCAGTGGACAGGGTCGTGGACACACCTTC.